The text below deals with one T cell receptor beta chain. The data stem from a study of blood T cell repertoires in COVID-19. The table came from immunoSEQ multiplex PCR; TCRdb's copy has only in-frame clones and leaves some out. This table holds around 64,000 clones, less than 90% found once. V was cut by 0 bases and J by 3 bases, with 6 bases left in between. This CDR3 contains 13 residues. Germline V gene data show CDR1 as SGHTS and CDR2 as YDEGEE. The sequence came from a man aged 80 or over in a cohort sampled during active COVID-19. Sequencing was done on a sample of peripheral blood. The chain is built from TRBV5-8 and TRBJ2-5; D may be TRBD1 (6 bases). Written as DNA, the CDR3 is TGTGCCAGCAGCTTGGACAGGGAAGAGACCCAGTACTTC. Translation: CASSLDREETQYF.